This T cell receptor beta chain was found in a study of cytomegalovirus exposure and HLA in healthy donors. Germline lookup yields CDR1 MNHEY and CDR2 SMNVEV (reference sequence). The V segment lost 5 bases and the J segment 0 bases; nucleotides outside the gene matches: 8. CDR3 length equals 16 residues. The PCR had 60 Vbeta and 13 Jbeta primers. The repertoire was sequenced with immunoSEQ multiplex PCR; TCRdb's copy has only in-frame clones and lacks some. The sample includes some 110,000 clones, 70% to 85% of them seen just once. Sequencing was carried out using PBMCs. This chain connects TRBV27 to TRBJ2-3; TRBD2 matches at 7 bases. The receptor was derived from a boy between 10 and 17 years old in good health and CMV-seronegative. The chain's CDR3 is CASSTAFGGSTDTQYF. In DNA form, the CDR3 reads TGTGCCAGCAGTACAGCGTTCGGGGGGAGCACAGATACGCAGTATTTT.